Sequencing of this T cell receptor (beta chain) was carried out in a study of T cells in Graves' hyperthyroidism and ophthalmopathy (dated by TCRdb to 2018 to 2020). For context, the study as a whole: Peripheral blood samples were taken at initial diagnosis, before any treatment was given. After blood sampling, hyperthyroidism patients were treated with methimazole at a starting dose of 30 mg daily, and ophthalmopathy patients were treated with high-dose intravenous methylprednisolone. According to the paper, TCR Vbeta CDR3 sequencing was carried out on 135 peripheral blood samples, which came from fewer than 50 ophthalmopathy, around 74 hyperthyroidism and about 17 progressor patients. Whether ophthalmopathy could be predicted prospectively was tested in an independent validation cohort made up of roughly 20 hyperthyroidism patients plus 17 patients who later progressed to ophthalmopathy. For training and testing, the 100 patients in the discovery cohort were randomly divided in a 7:3 ratio. Thyroid tissue and blood T-cell repertoires from six or seven Graves' hyperthyroidism patients were also compared in the study. A discovery cohort of 95 to 100 patients, roughly 45 with Graves' ophthalmopathy and 57 with stable Graves' hyperthyroidism, was used to find distinguishing TCR V-J signatures.

The junction carries 14 bases between V and J, which are trimmed by 4 bases and 5 bases respectively. As encoded in the germline V gene, CDR1 is ENHRY while CDR2 is SYGVKD. Counted from cysteine to phenylalanine, this CDR3 has 14 amino acids. The retained sequence is limited to the CDR3, 42 bases, with the frame set at the first base. General study outcomes and caveats: A 13 V-J signature model separated ophthalmopathy from stable hyperthyroidism, with around 91% sensitivity and roughly 84% specificity in cross-validation and 80%/75% in testing. Most expanded thyroid clonotypes (frequency above 0.001) were also detected in blood, suggesting blood repertoires may reflect thyroid immune responses. Sample size was not statistically predetermined, and blinding of investigators to group allocation was not performed. In validation, the model predicted progression to ophthalmopathy with approximately 69% sensitivity and about 73% specificity, a median of 6.5 months before onset.

To note about this clonotype: Its specific antigen is unknown. No much larger clone is present one base from it, and per-base qualities are unavailable.

Ophthalmopathy patients had moderately to severely active disease, with a Clinical Activity Score of 3 or more, a NOSPECS grade of 4 or more, and a disease duration of less than 3 months. Any patient with an uncontrolled infection, another autoimmune disease, pregnancy or lactation was excluded. Diagnoses relied on clinical symptoms, serum thyroxine and TRAb, thyroid ultrasound and orbital computed tomography. Ficoll-Paque density gradient centrifugation was used to isolate PBMCs from around 10 ml of fresh peripheral blood. Total RNA was extracted with Trizol reagent, and quality was checked on an Agilent 2100 Bioanalyzer. The TCR beta CDR3 regions were amplified from RNA transcripts. For the first round of RT-PCR on the TCR CDR3, the HTBI primer set was used together with the Qiagen OneStep RT-PCR kit. Libraries were constructed in a second round of multiplex PCR, after which size selection and purification were performed. Libraries were sequenced paired-end with 100 bp reads on an Illumina HiSeq2000. Per the authors' processing: Raw data were processed with SOAPnuke, discarding reads with adapters, uncalled bases, mean Phred below 15, or no exact constant-primer or identifier match. High-quality paired reads were merged using COPE v1.2.5, and each unique nucleotide sequence was defined as a clonotype. MiTCR v1.1 was used to align the clonotypes against IMGT TRBV, TRBD and TRBJ reference segments. Only V-J combinations with frequency above 0.0001, covering 99% to 99.2% of repertoires, were analysed. A TCS score was defined as the ratio between F50 (clonal expansion) and ExV (chaos), using BLOSUM62-based TCRdist between CDR3 peptides within each V-J. Welch's t-statistics and random forest reduced around 510 V-J features to roughly 13, which were used in a naive Bayes classifier (R e1071). TCRdb applied fastp at Q25 and MiXCR to the public reads, then kept only in-frame beta chains. Rows matching on CDR3 protein sequence are summarized as one entry with the most common DNA and genes. It is TCRdb's table, rather than the study itself, that gives the V and J calls and clone size. For this sample the table gives a few hundred thousand distinct CDR3 sequences, of which 17% were detected only once. Around 55% of the sample is in the top ten clones.

Sequencing used blood. The chain employs TRBV10-3 and TRBJ1-1, and the D gene may be TRBD1, 5 bases matching. This receptor was obtained from a woman in her fifties or sixties with Graves' ophthalmopathy. At the DNA level, the sequence is TGTGCCATCAGTGGGGGCCCAGAGGAAACTGAAGCTTTCTTT. Translation gives CAISGGPEETEAFF.